This is a list of T cell receptor beta chains from one sample in a study of blood T cells in healthy people across ages. TCRdb re-analysed the 5' RACE reads in MiXCR, keeping a single row per CDR3 protein. The top ten clones hold under 5% of a sample with over a million distinct CDR3 sequences, about 42% of them seen once. The sample consisted of blood. The receptor set was obtained from a woman under 30 in good health. CDR3s leave out the opening cysteine and the closing phenylalanine or tryptophan.

j_call v_call cdr3_aa
TRBJ2-3 TRBV6-5 ASSYLVGVRDTQY
TRBJ2-3 TRBV12-3/TRBV12-4 ASSSRSSGITDTQY
TRBJ1-2 TRBV27 ASSLRWGRGYT
TRBJ2-3 TRBV7-3 AGSERTAHTDTQY
TRBJ2-7 TRBV5-1 ASSLAGEFTYEQY
TRBJ1-3 TRBV25-1 ASSDSHRGSGNTIY
TRBJ2-7 TRBV4-1 ASSQAKVGYNEQY
TRBJ2-2 TRBV12-3/TRBV12-4 ASRQRQGDTGELF
TRBJ1-5 TRBV7-8 ATATTGGTINQPQH
TRBJ1-4 TRBV6-5 ASSYEGQANEKLF
TRBJ2-3 TRBV5-1 ASSLPTGTSTDTQY
TRBJ2-5 TRBV6-5 ASSTGTGRETQY
TRBJ1-2 TRBV2 ACTPRARSYT
TRBJ2-5 TRBV20-1 SARFQETQY
TRBJ2-7 TRBV5-1 ASSNSPMSSYEQY